Below, 5 T cell receptor beta chains from the same sample are listed, as sequenced in a study of T cell changes during pregnancy in multiple sclerosis. Assay used: immunoSEQ multiplex PCR; TCRdb lists only in-frame clones, some missing. Found here are tens of thousands of clones, just over 90% of them singletons; the top ten hold approximately 0.18%. Sequencing used CD4+ T cells from peripheral blood mononuclear cells, obtained in the second trimester of pregnancy. The origin of the receptors is a female donor with multiple sclerosis, enrolled in a pregnancy study.

This clone occurred once. V is TRBV7-3 and J is TRBJ1-1; no firm D call. The CDR3 contains 13 residues. Trimming removed 3 bases from V and 1 base from J, with 6 bases in between. Per the germline V gene, CDR1 is SGHTA and CDR2 is FQGTGA. This CDR3 reads CASSFSANTEAFF. CDR3 nucleotide sequence: TGTGCCAGCAGCTTCAGTGCGAACACTGAAGCTTTCTTT.

V is TRBV5-6 and J is TRBJ2-2; TRBD2 aligns across 9 bases. The CDR3 runs 16 residues. J was trimmed by 8 bases and V by 3 bases; bases with no gene match: 11. In germline, CDR1 is SGHDT, CDR2 YYEEEE. The CDR3 loop reads CASSSNTGLASGELFF. The CDR3 DNA reads as TGTGCCAGCAGCTCAAACACCGGACTAGCGTCGGGGGAGCTGTTTTTT. Based on the CDR3 plus reference TRBV5-6 and TRBJ2-2, the full variable domain is DAGVTQSPTHLIKTRGQQVTLRCSPKSGHDTVSWYQQALGQGPQFIFQYYEEEERQRGNFPDRFSGHQFPNYSSELNVNALLLGDSALYLCASSSNTGLASGELFFGEGSRLTVL.

The genes are TRBV19 and TRBJ2-3; TRBD2 matches at 9 bases. V was pared by 5 bases and J by 2 bases, with 8 bases of the junction left unmatched. The CDR3 loop spans 16 amino acids. Per germline, CDR1 LNHDA and CDR2 SQIVND (reference sequence). The CDR3 protein is CASSAPGTSPTDTQYF. The CDR3 nucleotides read TGTGCCAGTAGTGCCCCGGGGACTAGCCCCACAGATACGCAGTATTTT.

This clone was counted a single time. V usage is TRBV28 and J usage is TRBJ2-3; 14 nucleotides line up with TRBD2. The germline gives CDR1 MDHEN, CDR2 SYDVKM. The CDR3 totals 17 residues. The V gene end was trimmed by 9 bases and the J gene end by 2 bases; junction bases not matched to a gene: 10. The CDR3 sequence: CASGLAGGPIPTDTQYF. CDR3 nucleotide sequence: TGTGCCAGTGGACTAGCGGGAGGACCGATACCCACAGATACGCAGTATTTT.

This clone was counted once. The chain couples TRBV11-2 to TRBJ2-7; D ambiguous. Germline values: CDR1 SGHAT, CDR2 FQNNGV. CDR3 length: 14 residues. The V gene lost 3 bases and the J gene lost 2 bases, with 11 bases spanning the gap. CDR3 loop: CASSLTADPYEQYF. Here the CDR3 DNA reads TGTGCCAGCAGCTTGACTGCGGATCCCTACGAGCAGTACTTC. The variable domain in full, with the rest retrieved from reference TRBV11-2 and TRBJ2-7, is EAGVAQSPRYKIIEKRQSVAFWCNPISGHATLYWYQQILGQGPKLLIQFQNNGVVDDSQLPKDRFSAERLKGVDSTLKIQPAKLEDSAVYLCASSLTADPYEQYFGPGTRLTVT.